These 17 T cell receptor beta chains came from one sample sequenced in a study of CD8+ T cells in alopecia areata. Following extraction, RNA underwent reverse transcription to cDNA, which served as the sequencing template. Profiling relied on immunoSEQ multiplex PCR, and the TCRdb table lists in-frame clones only, not all of them. The sample shows roughly 140,000 clones, about 51% of them seen only once. Sequenced here: CD8+ T cells sorted from blood, sampled at week 0. These receptors all come from a human donor with alopecia areata.

The chain has TRBV2 and TRBJ2-7; D is unresolved. Trimming stripped 2 bases from V and 2 bases from J, with 10 bases between. The CDR3 extends over 14 amino acids. CDR1 is SNHLY and CDR2 is FYNNEI in the germline V gene. This CDR3 is CASSESHNPYEQYF. For the CDR3, the DNA is TGTGCCAGCAGTGAATCCCACAATCCCTACGAGCAGTACTTC.

This clone came up once. The rearrangement joins TRBV29-1 to TRBJ1-1; no firm D call. V lost 1 base and J 3 bases, leaving 12 bases between the germline ends. Looked up from germline, CDR1 is SQVTM and CDR2 is ANQGSEA. The CDR3 runs to 14 residues. CDR3 residues: CSVEGCTGYTEAFF. For the CDR3, the DNA is TGCAGCGTTGAAGGGTGTACGGGGTACACTGAAGCTTTCTTT.

The chain uses TRBV7-2 and TRBJ1-1, with a weak D call TRBD1 (6 bases). The germline V gene encodes CDR1 SGHTA and CDR2 FQGNSA. The germline V and J ends were trimmed by 3 bases and 7 bases, with 12 bases remaining between them. The CDR3 is 13 amino acids. The CDR3 region is CASSFGGAFEAFF. CDR3 nucleotides: TGTGCCAGCAGCTTTGGGGGCGCCTTTGAAGCTTTCTTT.

This rearrangement joins TRBV30 to TRBJ2-1; D is perhaps TRBD2 (5 bases). This CDR3 is built from 13 residues. Germline V CDR1 and CDR2: GTSNPN, SVGIG (reference sequence). The V gene lost 0 bases and the J gene lost 9 bases, with 12 bases spanning the gap. Here the CDR3 reads CAWSVSFEGEQFF. As DNA, the CDR3 is TGTGCCTGGAGTGTAAGCTTCGAGGGTGAGCAGTTCTTC.

The chain couples TRBV25-1 to TRBJ1-1; no clear D. The V and J ends lost 6 bases and 7 bases respectively, with 9 bases between them. CDR3 size: 11 residues. Germline assignment: CDR1 MGHDK and CDR2 SYGVNS. CDR3 coding DNA: TGTGCCAGCAGCGAGGCGTATGAAGCTTTCTTT. Its translation: CASSEAYEAFF.

This rearrangement joins TRBV11-3 to TRBJ1-2; D possibly corresponds to TRBD1 (6 bases). Trimming took off 5 bases at V and 4 bases at J, with 11 bases between the two ends. This CDR3 comprises 13 residues. Germline values: CDR1 SGHNT, CDR2 YENEEA. CDR3 DNA: TGTGCCAGCAGCACAGGGACCGCCTATGGCTACACCTTC. Protein: CASSTGTAYGYTF.

The chain links TRBV9 to TRBJ2-7, with D uncertain. Trimming removed 0 bases at V and 3 bases at J, with 4 bases between. Germline CDR1 reads SGDLS; CDR2 reads YYNGEE. There are 12 residues in the CDR3. The CDR3 reads CASSVVSYEQYF. The CDR3 DNA follows: TGTGCCAGCAGCGTAGTAAGCTACGAGCAGTACTTC. Variable domain in full (rest from reference TRBV9 and TRBJ2-7): DSGVTQTPKHLITATGQRVTLRCSPRSGDLSVYWYQQSLDQGLQFLIQYYNGEERAKGNILERFSAQQFPDLHSELNLSSLELGDSALYFCASSVVSYEQYFGPGTRLTVT.

This CDR3 is CASSLSGTGSSPLHF. CDR3 in DNA: TGTGCCAGCAGTTTATCAGGGACAGGGTCTTCACCCCTCCACTTT. The chain joins TRBV27 to TRBJ1-6, with 9 bases identical to TRBD1. The CDR3 length is 15 residues. The J segment lost 9 bases and the V segment lost 0 bases, leaving 3 bases of the junction unmatched. The germline gives CDR1 MNHEY, CDR2 SMNVEV (reference sequence).

The rearrangement links TRBV5-1 to TRBJ1-6; possible D gene TRBD1, 6 bases. Germline CDR1 is SGHRS and CDR2 is YFSETQ. Trimming took off 4 bases at V and 9 bases at J, with 20 bases between the two ends. The CDR3 consists of 16 residues. The CDR3 spells CASSPPKTGSSSPLHF. The CDR3 DNA is TGCGCCAGCAGCCCACCAAAGACAGGAAGTAGTTCACCCCTCCACTTT.

This chain links TRBV5-6 with TRBJ2-7; TRBD1 matches at 9 bases. The V gene end was trimmed by 5 bases and the J gene end by 6 bases; junction bases not matched to a gene: 9. Germline assignment: CDR1 SGHDT and CDR2 YYEEEE. The CDR3 is 14 amino acids. The CDR3 here is CASSLTQGAIEQYF. For the CDR3, the DNA is TGTGCCAGCAGTTTGACACAGGGGGCCATCGAGCAGTACTTC.

This rearrangement joins TRBV7-9 to TRBJ1-2, with 8 bases that match TRBD1. With V trimmed by 4 bases and J by 6 bases, 10 bases remained unmatched. Germline V gene lookup returns CDR1 SEHNR and CDR2 FQNEAQ (reference sequence). CDR3 length equals 15 residues. The CDR3 DNA reads as TGTGCCAGCAGCTGGGATTTGGACAGGGACCATGGCTACACCTTC. Translation: CASSWDLDRDHGYTF.

The chain combines TRBV6-5 with TRBJ1-2, with D unresolved. Germline-derived CDR1 and CDR2 are MNHEY and SVGAGI. The CDR3 runs 13 residues. V was cut by 3 bases and J by 4 bases, with 9 bases left in between. CDR3: CASSYSGGYGYTF. The DNA for the CDR3 is TGTGCCAGCAGTTATTCAGGAGGCTATGGCTACACCTTC.

This clone showed up just a few times. The chain links TRBV30 to TRBJ2-3; tentatively, D is TRBD2 (6 bases). Trimming stripped 0 bases from V and 3 bases from J, with 13 bases between. This CDR3 region has 15 residues. Germline CDR1 and CDR2: GTSNPN and SVGIG (reference sequence). In nucleotides, the CDR3 is TGTGCCTGGAGTGTGATAAGTGGGGGGACAGATACGCAGTATTTT. Translation gives CAWSVISGGTDTQYF.

This chain joins TRBV27 and TRBJ2-1, with D maybe TRBD1 (6 bases). The V end lost 4 bases, the J end lost 1 base, and 14 bases lay between the germline ends. Germline V gene data show CDR1 as MNHEY and CDR2 as SMNVEV (reference sequence). The CDR3 is 16 residues long. The CDR3 here is CASSSVVDRSYNEQFF. CDR3 coding DNA: TGTGCCAGCAGTTCCGTCGTCGACAGGTCCTACAATGAGCAGTTCTTC.

CDR3 in DNA: TGTGCCAGCTCCTTGGGGGGTTCCTACAATGAGCAGTTCTTC. As protein: CASSLGGSYNEQFF. This rearrangement joins TRBV13 to TRBJ2-1, with a weak D call TRBD2 (6 bases). CDR1 is PRHDT, CDR2 FYEKMQ, per germline (reference sequence). V was trimmed by 8 bases and J by 1 base, leaving 12 bases between them. The CDR3 sequence is 14 residues long.

The rearrangement links TRBV9 to TRBJ2-1, with D unclear. Germline CDR1 SGDLS, CDR2 YYNGEE. V was cut by 2 bases and J by 8 bases, with 14 bases left in between. The CDR3 is made up of 14 amino acids. Written as DNA, the CDR3 is TGTGCCAGCAGCGTCGGTAGGCTCGTCCATGAGCAGTTCTTC. Residues: CASSVGRLVHEQFF.

This clone was found a few times. The chain uses TRBV29-1 and TRBJ1-1, with D uncertain. Trimming shortened V by 2 bases and J by 8 bases, and 9 bases separated the two germline ends. CDR1 is SQVTM, CDR2 ANQGSEA, per germline. The CDR3 is 11 amino acids. This CDR3 reads CSVEQPLEAFF. CDR3 nucleotide sequence: TGCAGCGTTGAACAGCCACTAGAAGCTTTCTTT.